Listed here are 20 T cell receptor beta chains from one sample, sequenced in a study of T-cell memory formation after mild COVID-19. Each CDR3 protein is one row after TCRdb ran MiXCR on the 5' RACE reads. Of 85,000 to 130,000 distinct CDR3 sequences in the sample, around 12% were seen once. Material for sequencing was PBMCs or a T cell subset sorted from them (not recorded which). The receptor set was obtained from an adult woman who had mild COVID-19 (a few samples of this study predate the infection). Cell type and time point are not known.

The chain employs TRBV30 and TRBJ1-1; D is unresolved. There are 15 residues in the CDR3. V lost 3 bases and J 6 bases, leaving 20 bases between the germline ends. CDR1 and CDR2 (germline): GTSNPN, SVGIG (reference sequence). The CDR3 region is CAWSGLLGPPPEAFF. The CDR3 DNA follows: TGTGCCTGGAGCGGGTTGCTTGGGCCCCCACCTGAAGCTTTCTTT.

This clonotype appeared a few times. The J gene is TRBJ2-5, the V gene TRBV4-1; D not certain. Germline V gives CDR1 MGHRA, CDR2 YSYEKL. CDR3 length: 15 residues. Trimming removed 0 bases from V and 5 bases from J, with 13 bases in between. Here the CDR3 reads CASSQDPGPEETQYF. In DNA, the CDR3 is TGCGCCAGCAGCCAAGATCCCGGCCCGGAGGAGACCCAGTACTTC.

This sequence joins TRBV15 and TRBJ2-1, with D possibly being TRBD1 or TRBD2 (6 bases each). This CDR3 spans 17 amino acids. The V gene's germline CDR1 is LNHNV and CDR2 YYDKDF (reference sequence). V was cut by 0 bases and J by 4 bases, with 16 bases left in between. This CDR3 is CATSRESLAGQYNEQFF. Here the CDR3 DNA reads TGTGCCACCAGCAGAGAAAGTTTGGCGGGACAATACAATGAGCAGTTCTTC.

This clonotype was seen a handful of times. The chain couples TRBV7-9 to TRBJ2-1; 10 positions match TRBD2. This CDR3 is 15 amino acids long. Germline CDR1 reads SEHNR; CDR2 reads FQNEAQ (reference sequence). With 4 bases clipped from V and 9 bases from J, the junction kept 9 bases outside the gene matches. This CDR3 is CASSSYLAGEGEQFF. In DNA, the CDR3 is TGTGCCAGCAGCTCGTACCTAGCGGGAGAGGGTGAGCAGTTCTTC.

The chain recombines TRBV14 with TRBJ2-1, with D unresolved. Germline CDR1 reads SGHDN; CDR2 reads FVKESK. The CDR3 consists of 16 residues. Trimming left V 0 bases short and J 4 bases short, with 13 bases between. CDR3 sequence: CASSQEIADLYNEQFF. CDR3 DNA sequence: TGTGCCAGCAGCCAAGAGATCGCGGATCTATACAATGAGCAGTTCTTC. The variable domain in full, completed from reference TRBV14 and TRBJ2-1, reads EAGVTQFPSHSVIEKGQTVTLRCDPISGHDNLYWYRRVMGKEIKFLLHFVKESKQDESGMPNNRFLAERTGGTYSTLKVQPAELEDSGVYFCASSQEIADLYNEQFFGPGTRLTVL.

This chain uses TRBV20-1 with TRBJ2-1, with 12 bases that match TRBD2. The CDR3 consists of 15 residues. Germline values: CDR1 DFQATT, CDR2 SNEGSKA (reference sequence). V gave up 5 bases and J gave up 7 bases; unmatched junction bases: 9. This CDR3 is CSAVRLAGEGNEQFF. The CDR3 region has the DNA TGCAGTGCTGTTAGACTAGCGGGAGAGGGGAATGAGCAGTTCTTC.

V and J are TRBV29-1 and TRBJ2-7; TRBD1 or TRBD2 may be the D gene (5 bases each). The CDR3 runs 14 residues. The V end lost 2 bases, the J end lost 3 bases, and 14 bases lay between the germline ends. Per germline, CDR1 SQVTM and CDR2 ANQGSEA. CDR3 region: CSVESRQGRYEQYF. CDR3 sequence (DNA): TGCAGCGTTGAATCTCGTCAGGGACGCTACGAGCAGTACTTC.

The gene calls are TRBV24-1 and TRBJ2-5; weak D call: TRBD2 (5 bases). The CDR3 runs to 15 residues. Germline V gene sequence: CDR1 KGHDR, CDR2 SFDVKD. Trimming removed 1 base from V and 7 bases from J, with 15 bases in between. The CDR3 coding sequence is TGTGCCACCAGTGATTTCGTCCCAGGTCGGGGGACCCAGTACTTC. It codes for CATSDFVPGRGTQYF.

The sample holds many counts of this clonotype. CDR3 coding DNA: TGCGCCAGCAGCCGGACAGGGAGCTCCTACGAGCAGTACTTC. Translation: CASSRTGSSYEQYF. The chain is built from TRBV5-1 and TRBJ2-7, with TRBD1 matching over 8 bases. The CDR3 covers 14 residues. V lost 4 bases, J lost 0 bases, and 3 bases stayed unmatched. Germline V CDR1 and CDR2: SGHRS, YFSETQ. Together with reference TRBV5-1 and TRBJ2-7, the CDR3 gives the full variable domain: KAGVTQTPRYLIKTRGQQVTLSCSPISGHRSVSWYQQTPGQGLQFLFEYFSETQRNKGNFPGRFSGRQFSNSRSEMNVSTLELGDSALYLCASSRTGSSYEQYFGPGTRLTVT.

This clonotype was observed a few times. The chain joins TRBV2 to TRBJ2-3; D may match TRBD1 or TRBD2 (5 bases each). The V gene's germline CDR1 is SNHLY and CDR2 FYNNEI. This CDR3 contains 20 residues. Trimming took off 2 bases at V and 3 bases at J, with 27 bases between the two ends. Written as DNA, the CDR3 is TGTGCCAGCAGTGAAAGGGGTTCCGGGGCGACCTACTCAAGAACAGATACGCAGTATTTT. Translated: CASSERGSGATYSRTDTQYF.

This clonotype was counted only a few times. The rearrangement joins TRBV7-9 to TRBJ2-7; 8 nucleotides align to TRBD1. Per the germline V gene, CDR1 is SEHNR and CDR2 is FQNEAQ (reference sequence). This CDR3 is 16 amino acids long. J lost 3 bases, V lost 6 bases, and 13 bases had no gene match. The DNA of the CDR3 is TGTGCCAGCAGTCAAAATCCGGGACAGGCAGGCTACGAGCAGTACTTC. Its translation: CASSQNPGQAGYEQYF.

This chain connects TRBV5-1 to TRBJ2-5, with TRBD2 matching 8 bases. The junction had 6 bases not matched to a gene; V was cut back by 0 bases and J by 5 bases. Germline values: CDR1 SGHRS, CDR2 YFSETQ. CDR3 size: 15 residues. The CDR3 sequence: CASSLAGGAVETQYF. The CDR3 bases are TGCGCCAGCAGCTTGGCCGGGGGGGCCGTGGAGACCCAGTACTTC.

This clonotype was detected only a few times. The CDR3 sequence is CASSFRGDAGFIYEQYF. The CDR3 coding sequence is TGTGCCAGCAGCTTTAGGGGAGACGCGGGTTTTATCTACGAGCAGTACTTC. The gene calls are TRBV7-9 and TRBJ2-7; either TRBD1 or TRBD2 may supply D (5 bases each). This CDR3 has 17 amino acids. Germline CDR1 is SEHNR and CDR2 is FQNEAQ (reference sequence). V was clipped by 3 bases and J by 3 bases, with 21 bases between them.

J is TRBJ2-7 and V is TRBV6-4, with TRBD1 as a possible D gene (6 bases). Germline V CDR1 and CDR2: MRHNA, SNTAGT. The V end lost 8 bases, the J end lost 1 base, and 9 bases lay between the germline ends. This CDR3 is 12 amino acids long. CDR3 in DNA: TGTGCCAGCTCCAGGGGATCCTACGAGCAGTACGTC. It is translated as CASSRGSYEQYV.

In its sample, this clonotype was seen many times. The chain combines TRBV7-9 with TRBJ2-7, with D tentatively TRBD1 (6 bases). Germline V CDR1 and CDR2: SEHNR, FQNEAQ (reference sequence). This CDR3 is 15 amino acids long. V dropped 4 bases and J dropped 2 bases, with 15 bases sitting between them. CDR3 sequence: CASSSSTGPAYEQYF. The CDR3 nucleotides read TGTGCCAGCAGCTCTTCGACAGGACCAGCCTACGAGCAGTACTTC.

For the CDR3, the DNA is TGTGCCAGCAGCTTAGGACAGCTTTACGAGCAGTACTTC. It yields the protein CASSLGQLYEQYF. The rearrangement uses TRBV11-2 and TRBJ2-7, with a tentative D call TRBD1 (5 bases). The V end lost 1 base, the J end lost 4 bases, and 8 bases lay between the germline ends. In germline, CDR1 is SGHAT, CDR2 FQNNGV. The CDR3 has 13 amino acids.

This sequence joins TRBV9 and TRBJ2-7; a weak D match, TRBD2 (6 bases). Germline assignment: CDR1 SGDLS and CDR2 YYNGEE. The CDR3 covers 12 residues. The V end lost 4 bases, the J end lost 3 bases, and 8 bases lay between the germline ends. CDR3 in DNA: TGTGCCAGCAGCTCGGAGGGCTACGAGCAGTACTTC. It translates to CASSSEGYEQYF.

This clonotype has at least ten counts. The rearrangement joins TRBV6-6 to TRBJ2-7, with 8 bases identical to TRBD1. V lost 3 bases and J lost 5; bases outside the gene matches: 6. CDR3 length: 14 amino acids. Germline assignment: CDR1 MNHNY and CDR2 SVGAGI (reference sequence). CDR3 in DNA: TGTGCCAGCAGTTATTTGGACAGGGAGGACGAGCAGTACTTC. Translation: CASSYLDREDEQYF.

This clonotype was detected a few times. This chain uses TRBV3-1 with TRBJ2-1; D is uncertain. The V end lost 11 bases, the J end lost 0 bases, and 11 bases lay between the germline ends. This CDR3 is built from 13 residues. The V gene's germline CDR1 is LGHDT and CDR2 YNNKEL (reference sequence). The CDR3 protein is CAPGLSSYNEQFF. The CDR3, as DNA: TGTGCCCCCGGCCTGAGCTCCTACAATGAGCAGTTCTTC.

The rearrangement joins TRBV7-2 to TRBJ1-1, with D unclear. Deletions cut 5 bases from V and 4 bases from J, with 14 bases between. The CDR3 spans 14 residues. CDR1 is SGHTA, CDR2 FQGNSA, per germline. CDR3 sequence reads: CASSLAIGGTEAFF. As DNA, the CDR3 is TGTGCCAGCAGCCTCGCCATCGGTGGCACTGAAGCTTTCTTT.